Each of the 11 T cell receptor beta chains below was sequenced from the same sample in a study of regulatory T cells in long-lasting Graves disease. Time point given: newly diagnosed GD, antithyroid drugs for less than 3 months. RNA extracted from PBMCs served as the sequencing template. The TCR beta library used iRepertoire HTBI primers with Arm-PCR amplification of CDR3. TCRdb reprocessed the multiplex PCR reads with MiXCR, giving one entry per CDR3 protein. The sample lists 550,000 to 700,000 distinct CDR3 sequences; about 16% were seen once. A further study also used this sample, focusing on T cells in Graves' hyperthyroidism and ophthalmopathy.

Material: peripheral blood mononuclear cells (PBMCs), obtained at new diagnosis, from a patient treated with antithyroid drugs. Receptors were obtained from a man between 18 and 29 years old with Graves disease.

Regarding this clonotype: With a much larger clone just one base away, this may be a read error. V and J are TRBV10-3 and TRBJ2-3, with 9 bases identical to TRBD2. The V gene's germline CDR1 is ENHRY and CDR2 SYGVKD. The CDR3 sequence is 16 residues long. The DNA of the CDR3 is TGTACCATCAGTGGGGCGGGAGGGCCCCTCCCAGATACGCAGTATTTT. It translates to CTISGAGGPLPDTQYF.

There are many counts of this clonotype. The CDR3 region is CASTAWDGTGSVGYTF. The CDR3 DNA is TGTGCCAGCACCGCCTGGGATGGGACAGGGAGTGTGGGCTACACCTTC. The rearrangement links TRBV25-1 to TRBJ1-2; 9 nucleotides agree with TRBD1. The CDR3 is 16 amino acids. Germline V gene data show CDR1 as MGHDK and CDR2 as SYGVNS. Trimming removed 7 bases from V and 8 bases from J; junction bases left unmatched: 17.

As for this clonotype: Given a much more abundant clone one base away, this may be a read error. This rearrangement joins TRBV20-1 to TRBJ2-2; 13 bases fit TRBD2. Germline V gene sequence: CDR1 DFQATT, CDR2 SNEGSKA (reference sequence). CDR3 length: 15 amino acids. V was clipped by 6 bases and J by 6 bases; unmatched bases: 7. The CDR3 DNA is TGCAGTGCGACCGGGACTAGCGGGATGGCCGGGGAGCTGTTTTTT. This translates into CSATGTSGMAGELFF.

Many counts were recorded for this clonotype. This chain uses TRBV6-1 with TRBJ2-7; 7 nucleotides agree with TRBD1. The germline gives CDR1 MNHNS, CDR2 SASEGT. This CDR3 comprises 14 residues. V lost 5 bases, J lost 4 bases, and 8 bases stayed unmatched. CDR3 nucleotides: TGTGCCAGCAGTCAGCCTGACAGGGAGTACGAGCAGTACTTC. Translating gives CASSQPDREYEQYF.

In this sample, this clonotype turned up many times. The chain couples TRBV12-3 or TRBV12-4 to TRBJ2-1, with 11 positions matching TRBD2. The CDR3 extends over 14 amino acids. Trimming took 6 bases from V and 9 from J; bases not matched to a gene: 7. CDR3 sequence (DNA): TGTGCCAGCAGGCCGTCCGGGACTAGCGGTGAGCAGTTCTTC. Amino acids: CASRPSGTSGEQFF.

The chain joins TRBV6-1 to TRBJ1-5; D is undetermined. CDR3 length equals 14 residues. The V end lost 6 bases, the J end lost 0 bases, and 9 bases lay between the germline ends. Germline CDR1 MNHNS, CDR2 SASEGT. CDR3: CASSKTDSNQPQHF. The DNA of the CDR3 is TGTGCCAGCAGCAAGACGGATAGCAATCAGCCCCAGCATTTT.

This clonotype was seen many times. The J gene is TRBJ2-3, the V gene TRBV28; possibly TRBD2 for D (6 bases). This CDR3 spans 15 amino acids. CDR1 and CDR2 (germline): MDHEN, SYDVKM. Trimming took off 2 bases at V and 0 bases at J, with 9 bases between the two ends. CDR3: CASSLMLASTDTQYF. The CDR3 region has the DNA TGTGCCAGCAGTTTAATGCTAGCGAGCACAGATACGCAGTATTTT. Supplemented by reference TRBV28 and TRBJ2-3, the full variable domain reads DVKVTQSSRYLVKRTGEKVFLECVQDMDHENMFWYRQDPGLGLRLIYFSYDVKMKEKGDIPEGYSVSREKKERFSLILESASTNQTSMYLCASSLMLASTDTQYFGPGTRLTVL.

This clonotype was found once. In nucleotides, the CDR3 is TGTGCCAGCAGTCGACTAGCGGGAGTTGCAACAGATACGCAGTATTTT. Encoded protein: CASSRLAGVATDTQYF. The chain joins TRBV6-2 or TRBV6-3 to TRBJ2-3; TRBD2 matches at 12 bases. The germline V gene has CDR1 MNHEY and CDR2 SVGEGT. The junction had 6 bases not matched to a gene; V was cut back by 5 bases and J by 3 bases. CDR3 length: 16 amino acids.

The rearrangement links TRBV7-8 to TRBJ2-2; 10 bases line up with TRBD2. J lost 7 bases, V lost 5 bases, and 7 bases had no gene match. Looked up from germline, CDR1 is SGHVS and CDR2 is FQNEAQ. The CDR3 runs 15 residues. CDR3 residues: CASSALAGSIGELFF. CDR3 in DNA: TGTGCCAGCAGCGCACTAGCGGGATCAATCGGGGAGCTGTTTTTT.

This clonotype showed up just a few times. CDR3 sequence (DNA): TGTGCCAGCAGCCCAGAATACGACAGGAACATTCAGTACTTC. Its protein is CASSPEYDRNIQYF. The chain uses TRBV3-1 and TRBJ2-4; a possible D gene is TRBD1 (6 bases). The CDR3 contains 14 residues. Germline V gene data show CDR1 as LGHDT and CDR2 as YNNKEL (reference sequence). Trimming shortened V by 4 bases and J by 7 bases, and 14 bases separated the two germline ends.

In regard to this clonotype: This may stem from a read error, because a much larger clone lies one nucleotide away. The gene calls are TRBV20-1 and TRBJ1-1; D not certain. The CDR3 length is 15 residues. Per the germline V gene, CDR1 is DFQATT and CDR2 is SNEGSKA (reference sequence). The CDR3 bases are TGCAGTGCTAGCCCAACATGGACTGCGAACACTGAAGCTTCCTTT. Protein: CSASPTWTANTEASF.